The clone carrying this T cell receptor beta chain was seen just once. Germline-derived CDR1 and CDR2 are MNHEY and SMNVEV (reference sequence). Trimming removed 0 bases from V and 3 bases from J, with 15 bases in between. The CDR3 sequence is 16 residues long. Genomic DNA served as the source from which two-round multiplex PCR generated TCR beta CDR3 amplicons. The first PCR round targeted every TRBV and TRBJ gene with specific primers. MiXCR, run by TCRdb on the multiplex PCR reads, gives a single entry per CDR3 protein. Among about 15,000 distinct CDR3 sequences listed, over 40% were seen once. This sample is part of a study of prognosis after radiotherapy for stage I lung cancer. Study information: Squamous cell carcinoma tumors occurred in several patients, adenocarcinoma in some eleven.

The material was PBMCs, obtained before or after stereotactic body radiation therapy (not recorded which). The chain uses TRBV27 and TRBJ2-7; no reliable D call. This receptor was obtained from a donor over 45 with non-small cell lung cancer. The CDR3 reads CASSLSSGIIGYEQYF. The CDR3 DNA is TGTGCCAGCAGTTTATCATCGGGCATCATCGGCTACGAGCAGTACTTC.